The 16 T cell receptor beta chains listed next were all sequenced from one sample in a study of T cell responses to AZD1222 COVID-19 vaccine. Generated by immunoSEQ multiplex PCR, the TCRdb table keeps only in-frame clones and is missing some. Of approximately 180,000 clones in the sample, roughly nine tenths were seen once. The sequencing here drew on peripheral blood, taken 28 days after the second dose of the MenACWY control vaccine. These receptors were obtained from an adult who received the MenACWY meningococcal vaccine as a control.

The chain links TRBV4-1 to TRBJ2-3; perhaps TRBD1 as D (6 bases). Germline V CDR1 and CDR2: MGHRA, YSYEKL. Trimming took 4 bases from V and 4 from J, leaving 27 bases between them. The CDR3 has 19 residues. CDR3 residues: CASSLSGEVGGEFADTQYF. In DNA form, the CDR3 reads TGCGCCAGCAGCCTATCGGGCGAAGTAGGGGGAGAGTTTGCAGATACGCAGTATTTT.

The chain employs TRBV6-5 and TRBJ1-1; 7 bases fit TRBD1. CDR3 length equals 14 residues. Trimming at V came to 7 bases and at J to 0 bases, leaving 5 bases not matched to a gene. CDR1 is MNHEY, CDR2 SVGAGI, per germline. CDR3 in DNA: TGTGCCAGCAAACCGGGACAGATGAACACTGAAGCTTTCTTT. Translation gives CASKPGQMNTEAFF.

This CDR3 reads CASSIARGGNQPQHF. CDR3 DNA sequence: TGTGCCAGTAGTATCGCGCGCGGGGGCAATCAGCCCCAGCATTTT. J is TRBJ1-5 and V is TRBV19; D is unclear. The CDR3 runs 15 residues. Germline CDR1 is LNHDA and CDR2 is SQIVND (reference sequence). Trimming took 3 bases from V and 2 from J, leaving 11 bases between them.

The chain carries TRBV30 and TRBJ2-1; possibly TRBD1 for D (5 bases). The CDR3 is made up of 12 amino acids. The ends were cut back, 3 bases at V and 7 bases at J, with 10 bases in the middle. Germline V gives CDR1 GTSNPN, CDR2 SVGIG (reference sequence). The CDR3 protein is CAWRIGENEQFF. The CDR3 DNA follows: TGTGCCTGGAGGATAGGGGAAAATGAGCAGTTCTTC.

This chain uses TRBV6-5 with TRBJ2-7, with 9 bases fitting TRBD2. V was clipped by 6 bases and J by 3 bases; unmatched bases: 6. CDR3 length: 14 residues. The germline CDR1 and CDR2 sequences are MNHEY and SVGAGI. CDR3 DNA sequence: TGTGCCAGCAGGCCTGGGACTAGCAGCTACGAGCAGTACTTC. Translation gives CASRPGTSSYEQYF.

This sequence joins TRBV5-1 and TRBJ1-5; TRBD1 might be the D (5 bases). This CDR3 spans 13 amino acids. Germline lookup yields CDR1 SGHRS and CDR2 YFSETQ. The V gene lost 2 bases and the J gene lost 7 bases, with 10 bases spanning the gap. The CDR3 bases are TGCGCCAGCAGCTTAAACCAGGGCCAGCCCCAGCATTTT. It encodes CASSLNQGQPQHF.

V and J are TRBV2 and TRBJ2-2; D gene ambiguous. Per the germline V gene, CDR1 is SNHLY and CDR2 is FYNNEI. The CDR3 runs 11 residues. Deletions cut 4 bases from V and 7 bases from J, with 4 bases between. The CDR3, as DNA: TGTGCCAGCAGTGTTATCGGGGAGCTGTTTTTT. Its protein is CASSVIGELFF.

This clone was observed a single time. The germline gene is not matched at one end of the junction; a read error may be the cause. The V call is TRBV7-7, the J call TRBJ1-1; D uncertain. Looked up from germline, CDR1 is SSHAT and CDR2 is FNYEAQ (reference sequence). The CDR3 has 13 amino acids. This chain's CDR3 is CASSPTLGGQAFF. As DNA, the CDR3 is TGTGCTAGCAGCCCTACTCTGGGAGGCCAAGCTTTCTTT.

The chain has TRBV18 and TRBJ2-5; D call uncertain. Germline V lookup: CDR1 KGHSH, CDR2 LQKENI. Trimming cost V 3 bases and J 3 bases, with 8 bases left between them. The CDR3 loop spans 13 amino acids. This CDR3 reads CASSPQVKETQYF. The DNA of the CDR3 is TGTGCCAGCTCACCTCAGGTAAAAGAGACCCAGTACTTC.

The rearrangement links TRBV5-4 to TRBJ2-3; D uncertain. Trimming took off 7 bases at V and 6 bases at J, with 9 bases between the two ends. CDR3 length: 11 amino acids. Per germline, CDR1 SGHNT and CDR2 YYREEE (reference sequence). The CDR3: CASRALDTQYF. CDR3 DNA: TGTGCCAGCCGGGCTCTGGATACGCAGTATTTT.

This clone was detected once. This chain connects TRBV10-3 to TRBJ1-3; unclear D gene. V shed 0 bases and J shed 1 base, with 10 bases lying between them. Germline-derived CDR1 and CDR2 are ENHRY and SYGVKD. This CDR3 has 16 residues. The CDR3 DNA is TGTGCCATCAGTGAGTCGAACCGGGGTTCTGGAAACACCATATATTTT. This gives the protein CAISESNRGSGNTIYF.

This chain links TRBV3-1 (or the pseudogene TRBV3-2) with TRBJ1-4, with a tentative D call TRBD1 (5 bases). CDR3 length: 14 residues. Germline V gene data show CDR1 as LGHDT and CDR2 as YNNKEL (reference sequence). Trimming pared 5 bases from V and 3 bases from J, leaving 10 bases between. CDR3 region: CASSFPGANEKLFF. The CDR3, as DNA: TGTGCCAGCAGCTTCCCGGGGGCTAATGAAAAACTGTTTTTT.

The chain uses TRBV7-8 and TRBJ1-2; TRBD1 agrees at 8 bases. The germline V gene has CDR1 SGHVS and CDR2 FQNEAQ. J gave up 2 bases and V 3 bases, and 5 bases lay outside the gene matches. The CDR3 extends over 15 amino acids. The CDR3 region has the DNA TGTGCCAGCAGCTTCGGACAGGGAAGGAACTATGGCTACACCTTC. Amino acids: CASSFGQGRNYGYTF.

The chain carries TRBV6-5 and TRBJ1-5; 8 bases align to TRBD1. With 9 bases clipped from V and 5 bases from J, the junction kept 6 bases outside the gene matches. This CDR3 has 13 residues. Germline V gene sequence: CDR1 MNHEY, CDR2 SVGAGI. The CDR3 region has the DNA TGTGCCAGGGGACAGGTTTGGCATCAGCCCCAGCATTTT. Its translation is CARGQVWHQPQHF.

This rearrangement joins TRBV3-1 (or the pseudogene TRBV3-2) to TRBJ2-7; D uncertain. Deletions cut 0 bases from V and 4 bases from J, with 10 bases between. The CDR3 extends over 14 amino acids. In germline, CDR1 is LGHDT, CDR2 YNNKEL (reference sequence). The CDR3 here is CASSQDPFRYEQYF. DNA of the CDR3: TGTGCCAGCAGCCAAGACCCCTTCAGGTACGAGCAGTACTTC.

The gene calls are TRBV28 and TRBJ2-1, with 13 bases aligning to TRBD2. This CDR3 comprises 17 residues. J gave up 4 bases and V 6 bases, and 9 bases lay outside the gene matches. The germline V gene encodes CDR1 MDHEN and CDR2 SYDVKM. CDR3 DNA sequence: TGTGCCAGCAGGCTAACTAGCGGGAGGGACCCATACAATGAGCAGTTCTTC. Translating it yields CASRLTSGRDPYNEQFF.